This entry is about one TCR beta chain. Its antigen is currently unknown. CDR3 size: 14 residues. Losses at the gene ends were 6 bases for V and 3 bases for J; bases not matched to a gene: 5. Germline CDR1 is MNHEY and CDR2 is SMNVEV (reference sequence). This sample was included in a study of response to subunit inactivated influenza vaccine. Overall study findings and caveats: Each seasonal influenza vaccination recruits few new T cells, the authors suggested.

One entry per CDR3 protein, called by TCRdb with MiXCR from the RT-PCR reads. The sample lists hundreds of thousands of distinct CDR3 sequences; around 14% were seen once. The specimen was PBMCs from blood, collected 12 days after vaccination. The sequence came from a man aged 45-60 years who received an inactivated influenza vaccine. The V gene is TRBV27, the J gene TRBJ2-7, with 10 positions matching TRBD2. CDR3 in amino acids: CASRLAGGLYEQYF. DNA for the CDR3: TGTGCCAGCAGGTTAGCGGGGGGACTCTACGAGCAGTACTTC.